The T cell receptor (beta chain) under discussion was sequenced for a study of vaccination effects on CD4 cells after COVID-19. The protocol was immunoSEQ multiplex PCR, while the TCRdb copy is restricted to in-frame clones and leaves out a portion. The table lists 24,000 or so clones, 69% of them singletons. The germline gives CDR1 KGHSH, CDR2 LQKENI. The ends lost 0 bases at V and 2 bases at J; junction bases unmatched: 3. The CDR3 loop spans 16 amino acids. Antigen-specific CD4+ T cells were expanded (with viral peptide pools) by the ViraFEST assay ahead of sequencing. Isolation of CD4+ T cells took place after nine to ten days of culture. Documented for the person is a PCR-confirmed SARS-CoV-2 infection occurring between March and December 2020. Researchers swapped half the medium for IL-2 medium on both days 3 and 7. This clone has just a few counts. Its target is not known.

The sequenced sample was CD4+ T cells from PBMCs cultured with SARS-CoV-2 spike peptides, obtained before COVID-19 vaccination. V usage is TRBV18 and J usage is TRBJ1-3, with 8 nucleotides matching TRBD1. The TCR sequence derives from a human donor who had a prior SARS-CoV-2 infection. In DNA, the CDR3 is TGTGCCAGCTCACCACCGGGCAGGGGGCCTGGAAACACCATATATTTT. Its protein is CASSPPGRGPGNTIYF.